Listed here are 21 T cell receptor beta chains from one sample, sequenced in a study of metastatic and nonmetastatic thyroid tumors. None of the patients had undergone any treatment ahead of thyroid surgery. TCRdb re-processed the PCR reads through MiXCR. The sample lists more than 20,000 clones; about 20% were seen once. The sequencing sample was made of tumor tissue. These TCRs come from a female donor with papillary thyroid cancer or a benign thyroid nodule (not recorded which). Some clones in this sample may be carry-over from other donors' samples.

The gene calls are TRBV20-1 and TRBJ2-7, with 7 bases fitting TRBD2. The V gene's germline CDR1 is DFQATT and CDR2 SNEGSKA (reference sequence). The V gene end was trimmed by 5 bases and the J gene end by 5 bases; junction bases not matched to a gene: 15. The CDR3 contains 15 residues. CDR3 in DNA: TGCAGTGCTTGGACTAGAAGTCCACTCGGCGACGAGCAGTACTTC. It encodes CSAWTRSPLGDEQYF.

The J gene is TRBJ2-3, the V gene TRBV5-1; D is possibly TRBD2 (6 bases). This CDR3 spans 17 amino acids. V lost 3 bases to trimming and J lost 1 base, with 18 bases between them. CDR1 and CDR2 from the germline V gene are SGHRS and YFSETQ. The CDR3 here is CASSSPGTPGGTDTQYF. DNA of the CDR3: TGCGCCAGCAGCTCGCCGGGGACTCCCGGAGGCACAGATACGCAGTATTTT. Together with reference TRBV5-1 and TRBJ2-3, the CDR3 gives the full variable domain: KAGVTQTPRYLIKTRGQQVTLSCSPISGHRSVSWYQQTPGQGLQFLFEYFSETQRNKGNFPGRFSGRQFSNSRSEMNVSTLELGDSALYLCASSSPGTPGGTDTQYFGPGTRLTVL.

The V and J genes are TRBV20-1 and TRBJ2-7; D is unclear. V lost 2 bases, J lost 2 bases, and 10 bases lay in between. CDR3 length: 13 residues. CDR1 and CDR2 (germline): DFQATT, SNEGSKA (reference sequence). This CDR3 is CSARFSGTYEQYF. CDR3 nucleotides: TGCAGTGCTAGATTTTCCGGCACCTACGAGCAGTACTTC.

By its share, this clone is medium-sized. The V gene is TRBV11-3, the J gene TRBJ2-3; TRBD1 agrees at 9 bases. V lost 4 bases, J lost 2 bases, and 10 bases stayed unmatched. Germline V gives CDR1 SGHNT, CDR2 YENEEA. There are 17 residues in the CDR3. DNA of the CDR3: TGTGCCAGCAGCTCCTCGATTTGGGACAGGGACACAGATACGCAGTATTTT. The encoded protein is CASSSSIWDRDTDTQYF.

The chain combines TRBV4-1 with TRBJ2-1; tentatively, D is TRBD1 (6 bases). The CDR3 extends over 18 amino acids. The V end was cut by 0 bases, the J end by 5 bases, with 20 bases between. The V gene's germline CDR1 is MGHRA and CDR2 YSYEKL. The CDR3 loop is CASSQEGVGGCPHNEQFF. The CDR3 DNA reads TGCGCCAGCAGCCAAGAGGGGGTAGGGGGATGTCCGCACAATGAGCAGTTCTTC.

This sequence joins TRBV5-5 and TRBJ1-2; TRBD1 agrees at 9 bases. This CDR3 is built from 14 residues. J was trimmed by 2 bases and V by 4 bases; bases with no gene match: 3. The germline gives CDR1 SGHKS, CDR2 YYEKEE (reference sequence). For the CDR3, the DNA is TGTGCCAGCAGCCGGGGACAGGGCAACTATGGCTACACCTTC. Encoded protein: CASSRGQGNYGYTF.

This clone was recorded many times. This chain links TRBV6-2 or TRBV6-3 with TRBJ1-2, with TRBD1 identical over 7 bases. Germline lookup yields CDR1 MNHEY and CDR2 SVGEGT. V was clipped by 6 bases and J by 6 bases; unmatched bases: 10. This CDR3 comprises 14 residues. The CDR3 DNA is TGTGCCAGCAGCCGCGACAGGGCTAGCCATGGCTACACCTTC. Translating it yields CASSRDRASHGYTF.

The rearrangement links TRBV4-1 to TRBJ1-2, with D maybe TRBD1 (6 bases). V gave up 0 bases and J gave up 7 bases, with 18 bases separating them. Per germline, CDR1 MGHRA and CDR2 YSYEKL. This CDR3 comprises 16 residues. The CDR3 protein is CASSQDSLGALGGYTF. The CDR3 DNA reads TGCGCCAGCAGCCAAGATTCCTTGGGGGCGCTTGGTGGCTACACCTTC.

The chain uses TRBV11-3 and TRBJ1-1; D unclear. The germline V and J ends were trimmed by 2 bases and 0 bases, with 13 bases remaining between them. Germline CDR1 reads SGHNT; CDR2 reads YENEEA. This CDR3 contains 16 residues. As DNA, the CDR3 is TGTGCCAGCAGCTTATCGGGAAGGAGAATGAACACTGAAGCTTTCTTT. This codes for CASSLSGRRMNTEAFF. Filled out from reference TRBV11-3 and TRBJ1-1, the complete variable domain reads EAGVVQSPRYKIIEKKQPVAFWCNPISGHNTLYWYLQNLGQGPELLIRYENEEAVDDSQLPKDRFSAERLKGVDSTLKIQPAELGDSAVYLCASSLSGRRMNTEAFFGQGTRLTVV.

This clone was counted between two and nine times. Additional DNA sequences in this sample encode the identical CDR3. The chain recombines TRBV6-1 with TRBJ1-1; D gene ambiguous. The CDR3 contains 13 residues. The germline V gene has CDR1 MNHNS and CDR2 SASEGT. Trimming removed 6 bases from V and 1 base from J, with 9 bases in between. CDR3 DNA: TGTGCCAGCAGCGGGCAGGAGAACACTGAAGCTTTCTTT. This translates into CASSGQENTEAFF.

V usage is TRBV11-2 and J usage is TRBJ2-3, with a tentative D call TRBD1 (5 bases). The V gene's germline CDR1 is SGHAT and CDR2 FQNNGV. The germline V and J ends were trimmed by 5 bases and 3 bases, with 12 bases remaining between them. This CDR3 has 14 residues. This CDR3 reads CASSATDSTDTQYF. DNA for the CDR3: TGTGCCAGCAGCGCGACCGACAGTACAGATACGCAGTATTTT.

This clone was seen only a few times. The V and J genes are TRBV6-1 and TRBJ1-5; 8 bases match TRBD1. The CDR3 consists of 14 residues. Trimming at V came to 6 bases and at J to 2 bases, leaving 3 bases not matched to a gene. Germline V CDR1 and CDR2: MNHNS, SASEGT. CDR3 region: CASSPTGGNQPQHF. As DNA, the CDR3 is TGTGCCAGCAGCCCGACAGGGGGCAATCAGCCCCAGCATTTT.

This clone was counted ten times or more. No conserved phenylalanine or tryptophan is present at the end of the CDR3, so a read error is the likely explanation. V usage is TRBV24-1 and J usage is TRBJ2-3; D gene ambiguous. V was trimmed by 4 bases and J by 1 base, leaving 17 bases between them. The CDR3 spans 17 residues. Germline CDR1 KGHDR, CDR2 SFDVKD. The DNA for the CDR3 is TGTGCCACCAGTGACCCCAACGACGTCTTGGGCACAGATACGCAGTATCTT. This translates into CATSDPNDVLGTDTQYL.

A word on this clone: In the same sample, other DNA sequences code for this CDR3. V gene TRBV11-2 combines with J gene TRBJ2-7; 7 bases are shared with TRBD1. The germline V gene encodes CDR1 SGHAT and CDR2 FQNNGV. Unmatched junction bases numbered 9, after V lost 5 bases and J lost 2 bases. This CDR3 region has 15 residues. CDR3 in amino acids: CASSPLLGQTYEQYF. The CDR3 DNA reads TGTGCCAGCAGCCCGCTATTGGGACAGACCTACGAGCAGTACTTC.

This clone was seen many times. CDR3 sequence: CSVEIQGGYYEQYF. CDR3 DNA: TGCAGCGTTGAAATTCAAGGGGGGTACTACGAGCAGTACTTC. The rearrangement uses TRBV29-1 and TRBJ2-7, with D possibly being TRBD1 or TRBD2 (6 bases each). The CDR3 consists of 14 residues. Trimming took 2 bases from V and 3 from J, leaving 14 bases between them. In germline, CDR1 is SQVTM, CDR2 ANQGSEA.

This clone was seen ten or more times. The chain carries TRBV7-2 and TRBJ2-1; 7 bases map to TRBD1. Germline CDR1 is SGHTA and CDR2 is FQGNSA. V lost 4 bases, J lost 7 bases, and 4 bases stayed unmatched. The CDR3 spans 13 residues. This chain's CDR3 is CASSWGTANEQFF. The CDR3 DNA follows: TGTGCCAGCAGCTGGGGGACAGCGAATGAGCAGTTCTTC.

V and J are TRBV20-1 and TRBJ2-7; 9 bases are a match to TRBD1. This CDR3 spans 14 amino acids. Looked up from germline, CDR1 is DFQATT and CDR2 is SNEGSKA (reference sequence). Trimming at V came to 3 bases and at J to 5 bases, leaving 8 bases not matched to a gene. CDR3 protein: CSARVGQGTNEQYF. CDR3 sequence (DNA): TGCAGTGCTAGGGTGGGACAGGGTACTAACGAGCAGTACTTC.

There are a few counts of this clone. CDR3 loop: CASSRQGSTGYTF. In DNA, the CDR3 is TGTGCCAGCAGTCGACAGGGGAGTACTGGCTACACCTTC. The rearrangement uses TRBV6-1 and TRBJ1-2; the match to TRBD1 covers 8 bases. The J segment lost 7 bases and the V segment lost 5 bases, leaving 6 bases of the junction unmatched. CDR1 and CDR2 from the germline V gene are MNHNS and SASEGT. This CDR3 spans 13 amino acids.

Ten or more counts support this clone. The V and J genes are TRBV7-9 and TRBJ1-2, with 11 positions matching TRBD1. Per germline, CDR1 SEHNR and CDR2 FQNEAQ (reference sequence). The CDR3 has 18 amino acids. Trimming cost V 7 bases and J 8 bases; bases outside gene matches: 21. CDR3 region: CASNAQLGQGDRSNGYTF. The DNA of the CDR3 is TGTGCCAGCAACGCACAGCTGGGACAGGGGGACCGGTCTAACGGCTACACCTTC.

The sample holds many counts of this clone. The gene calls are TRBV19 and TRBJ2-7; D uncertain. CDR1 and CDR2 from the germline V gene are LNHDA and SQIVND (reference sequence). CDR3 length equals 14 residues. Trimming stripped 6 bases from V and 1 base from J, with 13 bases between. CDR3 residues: CASSTDIGSYEQYF. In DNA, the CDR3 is TGTGCCAGTAGCACCGACATCGGGTCCTACGAGCAGTACTTC.

The chain's CDR3 is CASSKGQGASGGYTF. CDR3 sequence (DNA): TGTGCCAGCAGTAAGGGACAGGGGGCGAGCGGTGGCTACACCTTC. The chain carries TRBV2 and TRBJ1-2; TRBD1 agrees at 12 bases. CDR3 length equals 15 residues. The V and J ends lost 5 bases and 7 bases, in that order; junction bases with no gene match: 8. Looked up from germline, CDR1 is SNHLY and CDR2 is FYNNEI.